These 26 T cell receptor beta chains originate from one sample sequenced in a study of T cell responses to AZD1222 COVID-19 vaccine. The repertoire was sequenced with immunoSEQ multiplex PCR; TCRdb's copy has only in-frame clones and lacks some. This sample carries about 76,000 clones, 70% to 80% of them seen once, and the ten largest clones take 25% to 30%. Sequenced here: peripheral blood, sampled 28 days after the second dose of the MenACWY control vaccine. These receptors originate from an adult who received the MenACWY meningococcal vaccine as a control.

The chain joins TRBV6-1 to TRBJ2-2; 9 bases align to TRBD2. Germline values: CDR1 MNHNS, CDR2 SASEGT. The CDR3 length is 16 residues. After removal of 4 bases from V and 1 base from J, the junction contained 4 bases not matched to a gene. The CDR3 sequence is CASSVTSGLNTGELFF. As DNA, the CDR3 is TGTGCCAGCAGTGTCACTAGCGGGCTGAACACCGGGGAGCTGTTTTTT.

This rearrangement joins TRBV5-1 to TRBJ2-3, with 9 nucleotides matching TRBD2. This CDR3 is 17 amino acids long. From germline, CDR1 is SGHRS and CDR2 YFSETQ. V gave up 2 bases and J gave up 0 bases; unmatched junction bases: 7. In nucleotides, the CDR3 is TGCGCCAGCAGCTTCGCGGGGGGGTTTACTAGCACAGATACGCAGTATTTT. This encodes CASSFAGGFTSTDTQYF. Filled out from reference TRBV5-1 and TRBJ2-3, the complete variable domain reads KAGVTQTPRYLIKTRGQQVTLSCSPISGHRSVSWYQQTPGQGLQFLFEYFSETQRNKGNFPGRFSGRQFSNSRSEMNVSTLELGDSALYLCASSFAGGFTSTDTQYFGPGTRLTVL.

A few counts support this clone. The chain has TRBV9 and TRBJ1-1, with D perhaps matching TRBD1 (5 bases). Between the trimmed V and J ends, which lost 0 bases and 5 bases, there was a span of 8 bases. The length of the CDR3 is 13 residues. Germline loops: CDR1 SGDLS, CDR2 YYNGEE. Here the CDR3 DNA reads TGTGCCAGCAGCGTAGCAGGGTGGACTGAAGCTTTCTTT. Its protein is CASSVAGWTEAFF.

This chain links TRBV6-5 with TRBJ2-1; D unresolved. Trimming cost V 5 bases and J 4 bases, with 15 bases left between them. The CDR3 has 15 amino acids. CDR1 is MNHEY, CDR2 SVGAGI, per germline. The CDR3 DNA is TGTGCCAGCAGTACCTCTCCCGGCGGATACAATGAGCAGTTCTTC. This encodes CASSTSPGGYNEQFF.

The chain combines TRBV10-3 with TRBJ1-6; 7 bases agree with TRBD1. The CDR3 is made up of 13 amino acids. Unmatched junction bases numbered 5, after V lost 7 bases and J lost 8 bases. Germline V gene data show CDR1 as ENHRY and CDR2 as SYGVKD. The CDR3 coding sequence is TGTGCCATCAAAGGGGGCAGGGATTCACCCCTCCACTTT. This gives the protein CAIKGGRDSPLHF.

The table lists this clone with a few counts. The chain has TRBV25-1 and TRBJ2-2; possible D gene TRBD2, 5 bases. This CDR3 contains 15 residues. V was clipped by 2 bases and J by 7 bases, with 14 bases between them. Germline V gene sequence: CDR1 MGHDK, CDR2 SYGVNS. The chain's CDR3 is CASSEAMMAGGELFF. CDR3 coding DNA: TGTGCCAGCAGTGAAGCCATGATGGCGGGCGGGGAGCTGTTTTTT.

The chain recombines TRBV27 with TRBJ2-7, with 7 bases identical to TRBD2. V dropped 5 bases and J dropped 4; count of bases not matched to a gene: 11. There are 15 residues in the CDR3. Germline CDR1 and CDR2: MNHEY and SMNVEV (reference sequence). The CDR3 DNA is TGTGCCAGCAGTCCCAGAGCGGGACGTATATACGAGCAGTACTTC. Protein: CASSPRAGRIYEQYF.

The chain recombines TRBV9 with TRBJ1-1, with 8 bases matching TRBD1. CDR1 and CDR2 (germline): SGDLS, YYNGEE. Losses at the gene ends were 4 bases for V and 7 bases for J; bases not matched to a gene: 6. This CDR3 comprises 13 residues. CDR3 DNA sequence: TGTGCCAGCAGCACCGGGACAGGTGGTGAAGCTTTCTTT. It encodes CASSTGTGGEAFF.

The J gene is TRBJ2-3, the V gene TRBV30; 7 bases match TRBD2. Germline loops: CDR1 GTSNPN, CDR2 SVGIG (reference sequence). This CDR3 has 13 residues. J gave up 1 base and V 4 bases, and 2 bases lay outside the gene matches. The CDR3 nucleotides read TGTGCCTGGAACAGCGGGGGCACAGATACGCAGTATTTT. The encoded protein is CAWNSGGTDTQYF.

The genes are TRBV3-1 (or the pseudogene TRBV3-2) and TRBJ1-6, with 9 bases fitting TRBD1. Germline trimming cut 0 bases from V and 1 base from J; bases unmatched to any gene: 1. CDR3 length: 17 amino acids. CDR1 is LGHDT and CDR2 is YNNKEL in the germline V gene (reference sequence). The CDR3: CASSQETGGSYNSPLHF. DNA for the CDR3: TGTGCCAGCAGCCAAGAGACAGGGGGTTCCTATAATTCACCCCTCCACTTT.

CDR3 coding DNA: TGTGCCACCAGCAGAGACGGTAGCAATCAGCCCCAGCATTTT. This gives the protein CATSRDGSNQPQHF. The chain recombines TRBV15 with TRBJ1-5, with D hard to call. Deletions cut 0 bases from V and 0 bases from J, with 3 bases between. Per the germline V gene, CDR1 is LNHNV and CDR2 is YYDKDF (reference sequence). The CDR3 length is 14 residues.

The J gene is TRBJ2-1, the V gene TRBV29-1, with D possibly matching TRBD2 (6 bases). Trimming left V 3 bases short and J 9 bases short, with 18 bases between. This CDR3 comprises 14 residues. Germline values: CDR1 SQVTM, CDR2 ANQGSEA. The CDR3: CSVDGFGGTGEQFF. The CDR3 coding sequence is TGCAGCGTTGACGGGTTTGGGGGGACCGGTGAGCAGTTCTTC.

The chain joins TRBV18 to TRBJ2-2; possible D gene TRBD1, 5 bases. Looked up from germline, CDR1 is KGHSH and CDR2 is LQKENI. Trimming pared 3 bases from V and 3 bases from J, leaving 11 bases between. CDR3 length equals 15 residues. The CDR3 DNA is TGTGCCAGCTCACCGGCTCAGGGATACACCGGGGAGCTGTTTTTT. This encodes CASSPAQGYTGELFF.

The rearrangement uses TRBV4-3 and TRBJ1-2, with D unclear. Germline V gene lookup returns CDR1 LGHNA and CDR2 YSLEER. V lost 0 bases and J 1 base, leaving 15 bases between the germline ends. This CDR3 has 17 amino acids. CDR3 DNA sequence: TGCGCCAGCAGCCAAGATCCGGCGGGCCTCAATAACTATGGCTACACCTTC. This sequence encodes CASSQDPAGLNNYGYTF.

The gene calls are TRBV28 and TRBJ1-5; no clear D. The CDR3 extends over 15 amino acids. Germline loops: CDR1 MDHEN, CDR2 SYDVKM. Trimming removed 3 bases from V and 5 bases from J, with 14 bases in between. The CDR3 reads CASSFSAARDQPQHF. DNA of the CDR3: TGTGCCAGCAGTTTTAGCGCGGCGAGGGATCAGCCCCAGCATTTT.

J is TRBJ1-2 and V is TRBV19, with D unclear. In germline, CDR1 is LNHDA, CDR2 SQIVND (reference sequence). CDR3 length equals 13 residues. V lost 8 bases and J lost 4, with 14 bases in between. CDR3 region: CASGMATLYGYTF. The CDR3 DNA follows: TGTGCCAGTGGGATGGCTACGCTCTATGGCTACACCTTC.

This chain uses TRBV11-3 with TRBJ2-1; the D gene is possibly TRBD2 (6 bases). Trimming took 5 bases from V and 5 from J, leaving 10 bases between them. Germline lookup yields CDR1 SGHNT and CDR2 YENEEA. This CDR3 spans 13 amino acids. The DNA for the CDR3 is TGTGCCAGCAGCCCGGCGGGGAACAATGAGCAGTTCTTC. Residues: CASSPAGNNEQFF.

This sequence joins TRBV30 and TRBJ1-5; D not certain. Germline-derived CDR1 and CDR2 are GTSNPN and SVGIG (reference sequence). CDR3 length: 13 residues. Trimming shortened V by 4 bases and J by 1 base, and 8 bases separated the two germline ends. CDR3 loop: CAWKGKSNQPQHF. The CDR3, as DNA: TGTGCCTGGAAGGGTAAGAGCAATCAGCCCCAGCATTTT.

The genes are TRBV14 and TRBJ1-1; D is possibly TRBD1 (5 bases). CDR1 is SGHDN, CDR2 FVKESK, per germline. V was pared by 3 bases and J by 3 bases, with 8 bases between. This CDR3 spans 13 amino acids. The CDR3 DNA follows: TGTGCCAGCAGCCAGACAGCGCACACTGAAGCTTTCTTT. Amino acids: CASSQTAHTEAFF.

In this sample, this clone turned up a few times. The chain uses TRBV4-1 and TRBJ1-4, with unresolved D. Trimming pared 0 bases from V and 8 bases from J, leaving 7 bases between. Germline CDR1 reads MGHRA; CDR2 reads YSYEKL. This CDR3 region has 13 residues. This CDR3 is CASSQDEGEKLFF. The CDR3 bases are TGCGCCAGCAGCCAAGATGAAGGGGAAAAACTGTTTTTT.

This clone was recorded a few times. CDR3 residues: CASSLQDSTDTQYF. As DNA, the CDR3 is TGCGCCAGCAGCCTACAGGACAGCACAGATACGCAGTATTTT. The chain has TRBV5-1 and TRBJ2-3; possible D gene TRBD1, 5 bases. Germline assignment: CDR1 SGHRS and CDR2 YFSETQ. V shed 4 bases and J shed 0 bases, with 9 bases lying between them. The CDR3 runs to 14 residues.

This chain joins TRBV5-6 and TRBJ2-2, with D hard to call. V was cut by 0 bases and J by 3 bases, with 12 bases left in between. Germline values: CDR1 SGHDT, CDR2 YYEEEE. The CDR3 totals 16 residues. CDR3 nucleotide sequence: TGTGCCAGCAGCTTGGCAGGTTCCCTACACACCGGGGAGCTGTTTTTT. Residues: CASSLAGSLHTGELFF.

This chain joins TRBV19 and TRBJ1-1; no clear D gene. Between the trimmed V and J ends, which lost 0 bases and 1 base, there was a span of 9 bases. The length of the CDR3 is 15 residues. In germline, CDR1 is LNHDA, CDR2 SQIVND (reference sequence). The CDR3 is CASSIDLRGNTEAFF. The CDR3 nucleotides read TGTGCCAGTAGTATAGATCTCCGGGGGAACACTGAAGCTTTCTTT.

The chain employs TRBV7-2 and TRBJ2-5, with 9 bases aligning to TRBD2. Germline V gene lookup returns CDR1 SGHTA and CDR2 FQGNSA. The J segment lost 5 bases and the V segment lost 3 bases, leaving 7 bases of the junction unmatched. The CDR3 covers 15 residues. CDR3 amino acids: CASSFLAGIGETQYF. The CDR3 region has the DNA TGTGCCAGCAGCTTCCTAGCGGGGATAGGTGAGACCCAGTACTTC.

The chain links TRBV7-6 to TRBJ2-3; D is perhaps TRBD1 or TRBD2 (5 bases each). The ends were cut back, 11 bases at V and 6 bases at J, with 27 bases in the middle. The CDR3 totals 16 residues. The germline gives CDR1 SGHVS, CDR2 FNYEAQ. The DNA of the CDR3 is TGTGCCGGGGCCAAACCGGGGTTACTGGGCGGGGATACGCAGTATTTT. It encodes CAGAKPGLLGGDTQYF.

The chain combines TRBV28 with TRBJ1-2, with 7 bases fitting TRBD1. Germline V lookup: CDR1 MDHEN, CDR2 SYDVKM. V shed 2 bases and J 1 base; nucleotides not matched to a gene: 1. There are 14 residues in the CDR3. The CDR3 region is CASSLGTDNYGYTF. CDR3 nucleotide sequence: TGTGCCAGCAGTTTAGGGACAGATAACTATGGCTACACCTTC.